These T cell receptor beta chains were read from a single sample in a study of cytotoxic CD8 clonotypes in ibrutinib-treated CLL. This table comes from immunoSEQ multiplex PCR, and its TCRdb copy is limited to in-frame clones, with some not included. This table has 250,000 to 350,000 clones, 60% to 80% appearing once. Sequenced here: PBMCs, sampled at disease progression, from a patient treated with ibrutinib. All receptors derive from a human donor with chronic lymphocytic leukemia. Both conserved end residues are part of each CDR3.

TRBV7-6	TRBJ1-2	CASSLWTGSSSGYTF
TRBV4-3	TRBJ1-1	CASSQLGRSGVGEAFF
TRBV5-1	TRBJ2-7	CASSLVGTGYEQYF
TRBV9	TRBJ1-2	CASSVGGGQREYGYTF
TRBV19	TRBJ1-1	CASSISANTEAFF
TRBV5-8	TRBJ2-5	CASNARWYQETQYF
TRBV5-4	TRBJ2-2	CAVREGTGELFF
TRBV19	TRBJ1-1	CASSVRGGYTEAFF
TRBV7-2	TRBJ2-7	CASSFPTAAEQYF
TRBV5-1	TRBJ1-1	CASSLPAGTGDPRINTEAFF
TRBV4-1	TRBJ1-5	CASSPLLLSRVSNQPQHF
TRBV14	TRBJ2-3	CASSQASGGRTDTQYF
TRBV19	TRBJ2-7	CASSFGDGTYEQYF
TRBV2	TRBJ2-7	CASSGGGRSWYEQYF
TRBV15	TRBJ2-1	CATSRTSLALSSYNEQFF
TRBV19	TRBJ2-2	CASRRTGEGYTGELFF
TRBV2	TRBJ1-2	CARSTGIEGYTF
TRBV6-6	TRBJ1-2	CASSYSNQAYGYTF
TRBV18	TRBJ2-7	CASSRTSSYEQYF
TRBV10-3	TRBJ1-3	CAVITGNTIYF
TRBV29-1	TRBJ2-1	CSVASSTYNEQFF
TRBV7-9	TRBJ2-7	CASSLQGGRTLSYEQYF
TRBV29-1	TRBJ2-7	CSVAGGRSSYEQYF
TRBV5-6	TRBJ1-2	CASSFGTAHYGGYTF
TRBV25-1	TRBJ1-6	CASSEVGQGRNSPLHF
TRBV2	TRBJ1-2	CAGKTGFGYTF
TRBV4-1	TRBJ1-2	CASSQVFARGDYGYTF
TRBV12-5	TRBJ2-5	CASGLEREETQYF
TRBV11-3	TRBJ2-2	CASSSGQLVTGELFF
TRBV18	TRBJ2-3	CASSPSLDTQYF
TRBV5-1	TRBJ1-1	CASSFSRGTEAFF
TRBV6-5	TRBJ2-7	CASRDRFYEQYF
TRBV11-2	TRBJ2-7	CASSHPGRGIRSYEQYF
TRBV6-1	TRBJ2-7	CASSWDSHSYEQYF
TRBV20-1	TRBJ2-3	CSARGEDTQYF
TRBV7-9	TRBJ1-1	CASRSPVVMNTEAFF
TRBV5-4	TRBJ2-2	CASSPDQNTGELFF
TRBV6-5	TRBJ2-7	CASRIIAGAYEQYF
TRBV9	TRBJ2-2	CASSHATANTGELFF
TRBV20-1	TRBJ1-2	CSALTGYGYTF
TRBV4-2	TRBJ1-1	CASSQGGKGNTEAFF
TRBV9	TRBJ2-2	CASSVSGGTGELFF
TRBV6-5	TRBJ1-1	CARPVYLTNTEAFF
TRBV9	TRBJ1-2	CASSAVGFAF
TRBV10-3	TRBJ1-5	CAISESMGGYRGPQPQHF
TRBV10-1	TRBJ2-7	CASSELGSYEQYF
TRBV7-9	TRBJ2-7	CASSGVGQTFYEQYF
TRBV5-1	TRBJ2-7	CASSLGEPRGQYF
TRBV6-7	TRBJ2-7	CATGTPGSSYEQYF
TRBV11-2	TRBJ1-1	CASSRTSLKLGTEAFF
TRBV25-1	TRBJ2-7	CASTGTAAGYEQYF
TRBV27	TRBJ1-5	CASSLGGGGPQHF
TRBV5-4	TRBJ2-4	CASSLGGKNIQYF
TRBV7-2	TRBJ1-2	CASSSRNYGYTF
TRBV2	TRBJ2-3	CASKGVWADTQYF
TRBV5-4	TRBJ2-7	CASSPKIGREQQQYF
TRBV18	TRBJ2-7	CASSPGQPLYEQYF
TRBV19	TRBJ2-1	CASSIGGGANNEQFF
TRBV7-8	TRBJ2-7	CASSYQIAALEQYF
TRBV10-1	TRBJ1-1	CASSVGIRHPAAFF